Below are 22 T cell receptor beta chains sequenced from a single sample in a study of response to subunit inactivated influenza vaccine. In TCRdb, the RT-PCR reads were re-called with MiXCR into one record per CDR3 protein. This table holds around 180,000 distinct CDR3 sequences, roughly 8.7% found once. The source material was non-naive T cells sorted from PBMCs, sampled on the day of vaccination. The source is a man aged 50-60 years who received an inactivated influenza vaccine.

The chain has TRBV3-1 and TRBJ2-3; D not resolved. Germline V CDR1 and CDR2: LGHDT, YNNKEL (reference sequence). V dropped 4 bases and J dropped 4 bases, with 9 bases sitting between them. The CDR3 length is 13 residues. The CDR3 nucleotides are TGTGCCAGCAGCCCGTTTAGGGCAGATACGCAGTATTTT. It codes for CASSPFRADTQYF.

The chain links TRBV18 to TRBJ2-7; 15 positions agree with TRBD2. The CDR3 runs to 16 residues. The germline gives CDR1 KGHSH, CDR2 LQKENI. J was trimmed by 4 bases and V by 0 bases; bases with no gene match: 1. CDR3: CASSPPGLAGGYEQYF. In DNA form, the CDR3 reads TGTGCCAGCTCACCACCCGGACTAGCGGGAGGGTACGAGCAGTACTTC.

The chain links TRBV6-5 to TRBJ2-5; tentative D call: TRBD2 (7 bases). CDR3 length: 15 amino acids. V lost 2 bases and J lost 4, with 14 bases in between. CDR1 MNHEY and CDR2 SVGAGI come from the germline V gene. The CDR3, as DNA: TGTGCCAGCAGTTACGGGGGCGGGAGAGGAGAGACCCAGTACTTC. It codes for CASSYGGGRGETQYF.

This clonotype was found a few times. The chain carries TRBV28 and TRBJ1-5; unclear D gene. The CDR3 is 16 residues long. Germline CDR1 reads MDHEN; CDR2 reads SYDVKM. Between the trimmed V and J ends, which lost 4 bases and 0 bases, there was a span of 13 bases. DNA for the CDR3: TGTGCCAGCAGTTCGACGGTGGAGGTTAGCAATCAGCCCCAGCATTTT. Encoded protein: CASSSTVEVSNQPQHF.

There are a few counts of this clonotype. This chain links TRBV4-3 with TRBJ1-1; 7 bases map to TRBD1. CDR1 is LGHNA and CDR2 is YSLEER in the germline V gene. V dropped 1 base and J dropped 0; count of bases not matched to a gene: 11. The CDR3 is made up of 18 amino acids. The CDR3 sequence: CASSQGTGGGRMNTEAFF. The DNA for the CDR3 is TGCGCCAGCAGCCAAGGAACGGGAGGGGGCCGGATGAACACTGAAGCTTTCTTT.

This clonotype was observed a handful of times. The chain uses TRBV6-2 or TRBV6-3 and TRBJ2-7; D tentatively reads TRBD1 or TRBD2 (5 bases each). The CDR3 is 16 residues long. Germline V lookup: CDR1 MNHEY, CDR2 SVGEGT. Trimming pared 0 bases from V and 0 bases from J, leaving 12 bases between. CDR3 nucleotide sequence: TGTGCCAGCAGTTACTCGAGAGGGACGACCTCCTACGAGCAGTACTTC. It encodes CASSYSRGTTSYEQYF.

This clonotype appeared many times. The chain couples TRBV29-1 to TRBJ2-2; unclear D gene. The CDR3 contains 13 residues. Germline CDR1 reads SQVTM; CDR2 reads ANQGSEA. CDR3 protein: CGVRARNTGELFF. CDR3 nucleotide sequence: TGCGGGGTTAGGGCCAGGAACACCGGGGAGCTGTTTTTT.

This clonotype showed up just a few times. The rearrangement uses TRBV30 and TRBJ1-6; tentative D call: TRBD1 (6 bases). Trimming stripped 8 bases from V and 0 bases from J, with 17 bases between. CDR1 GTSNPN and CDR2 SVGIG come from the germline V gene (reference sequence). This CDR3 has 16 amino acids. Here the CDR3 DNA reads TGTGCCGGAAGGGGGGACTGGAGCTCCTATAATTCACCCCTCCACTTT. Its translation: CAGRGDWSSYNSPLHF.

There are a few counts of this clonotype. The V and J genes are TRBV7-8 and TRBJ2-5; 9 bases agree with TRBD1. This CDR3 has 14 amino acids. J gave up 4 bases and V 5 bases, and 5 bases lay outside the gene matches. Germline V gene sequence: CDR1 SGHVS, CDR2 FQNEAQ. CDR3 region: CASSGRQGGETQYF. The CDR3 DNA follows: TGTGCCAGCAGCGGCCGACAGGGGGGAGAGACCCAGTACTTC.

Notes on this clonotype: A much larger clone is a single base away; this may be a read error. The V gene is TRBV6-1, the J gene TRBJ2-3, with D possibly matching TRBD2 (6 bases). The germline CDR1 and CDR2 sequences are MNHNS and SASEGT. The CDR3 totals 15 residues. The germline V and J ends were trimmed by 5 bases and 2 bases, with 14 bases remaining between them. DNA for the CDR3: TGTGCCAGCAGTAGGGACTCCAAAGCCACAGATACGCAGTATTTT. The encoded protein is CASSRDSKATDTQYF.

The table lists this clonotype with a few counts. The J gene is TRBJ1-4, the V gene TRBV15; 7 positions agree with TRBD1. The CDR3 length is 12 residues. J gave up 13 bases and V 0 bases, and 2 bases lay outside the gene matches. Germline V gives CDR1 LNHNV, CDR2 YYDKDF (reference sequence). CDR3 protein: CATSRDQGGLFF. The CDR3, as DNA: TGTGCCACCAGCAGAGATCAGGGGGGACTGTTTTTT.

This clonotype was counted only a few times. The chain has TRBV7-3 and TRBJ1-6, with 8 bases matching TRBD1. CDR1 and CDR2 from the germline V gene are SGHTA and FQGTGA. Trimming removed 5 bases from V and 10 bases from J; junction bases left unmatched: 7. The CDR3 is 14 amino acids. CDR3 in DNA: TGTGCCAGCAGCGCAGGGACAGGCTGGTCACCCCTCCACTTT. It yields the protein CASSAGTGWSPLHF. Looking up the rest from reference TRBV7-3 and TRBJ1-6 gives the full variable domain: GAGVSQTPSNKVTEKGKYVELRCDPISGHTALYWYRQSLGQGPEFLIYFQGTGAADDSGLPNDRFFAVRPEGSVSTLKIQRTERGDSAVYLCASSAGTGWSPLHFGNGTRLTVT.

V usage is TRBV5-1 and J usage is TRBJ2-7, with D possibly TRBD2 on 6 matching bases. Trimming removed 0 bases at V and 5 bases at J, with 12 bases between. Germline V gene lookup returns CDR1 SGHRS and CDR2 YFSETQ. CDR3 length: 14 amino acids. CDR3 nucleotide sequence: TGCGCCAGCAGCTTGGACGTGGGACTTGACGAGCAGTACTTC. Translation: CASSLDVGLDEQYF.

This clonotype has a count of ten or more. The V call is TRBV5-5, the J call TRBJ1-1, with 7 positions matching TRBD1. Germline V gene lookup returns CDR1 SGHKS and CDR2 YYEKEE (reference sequence). The ends lost 4 bases at V and 0 bases at J; junction bases unmatched: 9. There are 16 residues in the CDR3. In DNA form, the CDR3 reads TGTGCCAGCAGCCCAGGGGCCGGGACAGTGAACACTGAAGCTTTCTTT. Amino acid sequence: CASSPGAGTVNTEAFF.

The table lists this clonotype with many counts. CDR3 in amino acids: CASSYGRQETQYF. CDR3 bases: TGTGCCAGCAGTTACGGGCGTCAAGAGACCCAGTACTTC. The rearrangement links TRBV6-5 to TRBJ2-5; D unclear. The ends were cut back, 2 bases at V and 2 bases at J, with 6 bases in the middle. Germline V gene data show CDR1 as MNHEY and CDR2 as SVGAGI. The CDR3 totals 13 residues.

This clonotype was seen more than once but under ten times. The V gene is TRBV6-2 or TRBV6-3, the J gene TRBJ1-5; D possibly corresponds to TRBD1 (5 bases). Germline loops: CDR1 MNHEY, CDR2 SVGEGT. This CDR3 is built from 16 residues. Trimming took 2 bases from V and 6 from J, leaving 17 bases between them. Written as DNA, the CDR3 is TGTGCCAGCAGTTACGGGGGTTGGGTCGGTGCTCAGCCCCAGCATTTT. Encoded protein: CASSYGGWVGAQPQHF.

This clonotype was detected many times. V is TRBV5-6 and J is TRBJ2-7; a possible D gene is TRBD1 (5 bases). Deletions cut 6 bases from V and 5 bases from J, with 21 bases between. CDR1 and CDR2 from the germline V gene are SGHDT and YYEEEE. This CDR3 has 15 residues. CDR3 sequence: CASTVGGRVSNEQYF. The CDR3 nucleotides read TGTGCCAGCACCGTAGGTGGCAGGGTTAGCAACGAGCAGTACTTC.

This clonotype has more than one count but fewer than ten. This rearrangement joins TRBV6-6 to TRBJ2-7; D unclear. CDR1 is MNHNY and CDR2 is SVGAGI in the germline V gene (reference sequence). The V and J ends lost 2 bases and 3 bases respectively, with 8 bases between them. This CDR3 has 13 residues. CDR3 loop: CASSYKELYEQYF. The CDR3 region has the DNA TGTGCCAGCAGTTACAAGGAACTCTACGAGCAGTACTTC.

J is TRBJ2-3 and V is TRBV3-1; TRBD2 agrees at 14 bases. The CDR3 contains 19 residues. Unmatched junction bases numbered 15, after V lost 4 bases and J lost 6 bases. The germline CDR1 and CDR2 sequences are LGHDT and YNNKEL (reference sequence). The CDR3 DNA is TGTGCCAGCAGCCCGCTGGGGACTAGCGGGGGTTGGCCCCCCGATACGCAGTATTTT. It codes for CASSPLGTSGGWPPDTQYF.

This clonotype was picked up many times. This chain connects TRBV6-1 to TRBJ1-3; 7 nucleotides agree with TRBD1. Looked up from germline, CDR1 is MNHNS and CDR2 is SASEGT. The CDR3 consists of 15 residues. Trimming cost V 5 bases and J 4 bases; bases outside gene matches: 8. CDR3 sequence: CASSPIQGSGNTIYF. In DNA, the CDR3 is TGTGCCAGCAGTCCCATACAGGGGTCCGGAAACACCATATATTTT.

The sample holds a few counts of this clonotype. The V and J genes are TRBV5-1 and TRBJ2-6; 11 nucleotides align to TRBD1. Per germline, CDR1 SGHRS and CDR2 YFSETQ. The CDR3 length is 18 residues. J gave up 0 bases and V 2 bases, and 4 bases lay outside the gene matches. CDR3 DNA sequence: TGCGCCAGCAGCTTAGTCGGGACAGGGGGCTCTGGGGCCAACGTCCTGACTTTC. Its protein product is CASSLVGTGGSGANVLTF.

This clonotype was seen ten or more times. This chain connects TRBV27 to TRBJ2-1; possibly TRBD2 for D (5 bases). V dropped 5 bases and J dropped 2 bases, with 19 bases sitting between them. Germline CDR1 is MNHEY and CDR2 is SMNVEV (reference sequence). The CDR3 length is 17 residues. CDR3 nucleotides: TGTGCCAGCAGTCCCCGCGGTAGCGTCACGCCCTACAATGAGCAGTTCTTC. This sequence encodes CASSPRGSVTPYNEQFF.